What follows describes a single T cell receptor (beta chain). This clonotype was counted ten times or more. This clone's antigen is unknown. No base qualities exist here, and no much larger clone lies one base off it. The data are from a study of CD8 T cells in ankylosing spondylitis (dated by TCRdb to the late 2010s). At the level of the whole study: The study set out to find disease-linked TCR variants by profiling T cell receptor beta repertoires in ankylosing spondylitis patients and healthy donors. The full study cohort comprised 25 or so ankylosing spondylitis patients and 85 to 120 healthy donors. Peripheral blood was sampled, and synovial fluid was also collected from ankylosing spondylitis patients.

What the research found in general, with its limitations: The disease-linked clones showed a CD8+ phenotype and occurred at relatively low frequencies in peripheral blood. A TCR beta motif of about eight highly homologous amino acid variants appeared characteristic of blood from ankylosing spondylitis patients. According to the report, matched synovial fluid samples from ankylosing spondylitis patients were significantly enriched for the disease-linked clones. Some motif variants were previously reported in synovial fluid and blood of reactive arthritis patients, suggesting common disease-initiation mechanisms.

Sequencing used an Illumina HiSeq 2500. Quantitative 5'-RACE with molecular barcodes was used to prepare TCR beta libraries. Under the source paper's analysis protocol: To identify disease-linked TCR variants, a new computational method was used, one built on a probabilistic model of VDJ rearrangement. TCRdb cleaned the public reads at Q25 with fastp, built clones with MiXCR and kept in-frame beta chains. Every CDR3 protein is listed once, alongside the most common genes and DNA of its rows. TCRdb's processing, not the authors' own work, is the source of the V and J calls. In this sample the table shows some 220,000 distinct CDR3 sequences, 8% to 10% of which occur a single time. The ten largest make up 4% to 5.5% of the sample. Looking up the germline V gene yields CDR1 SGDLS and CDR2 YYNGEE. The CDR3 covers 14 residues, taking in both the cysteine and the phenylalanine. Here the CDR3 DNA is all that survives: 42 bases in frame from base 1. Relative to germline, V is 3 bases shorter and J is 2 bases shorter, with 10 bases between their ends.

The chain is encoded by TRBV9 joined to TRBJ2-3; the D gene remains uncertain. Specimen: blood, either unsorted or a sorted T cell fraction (not recorded which). The TCR was taken from a female donor with ankylosing spondylitis or in good health (not recorded which). The DNA sequence is TGTGCCAGCAGCGGATACCCTACCACAGATACGCAGTATTTT. Translated, it reads CASSGYPTTDTQYF.